Below are 19 T cell receptor beta chains sequenced from a single sample in a study of T cell changes during pregnancy in multiple sclerosis. The data were produced by immunoSEQ multiplex PCR, yet TCRdb's version contains in-frame clones alone and is incomplete. The sample yields 20,000 to 25,000 clones, under 95% seen once. The input for sequencing was CD4+ T cells from peripheral blood mononuclear cells, taken in the third trimester of pregnancy. Receptor source: a female donor with multiple sclerosis, enrolled in a pregnancy study.

The rearrangement joins TRBV7-2 to TRBJ1-2; 12 bases align to TRBD1. Germline V gene data show CDR1 as SGHTA and CDR2 as FQGNSA. The CDR3 runs 15 residues. Germline trimming cut 4 bases from V and 8 bases from J; bases unmatched to any gene: 8. This CDR3 is CASSYRDRGLGGYTF. Here the CDR3 DNA reads TGTGCCAGCAGCTACCGGGACAGGGGGCTAGGGGGCTACACCTTC.

The chain is built from TRBV21-1 and TRBJ2-7; TRBD2, the table's D call, lacks a check against the DNA. TRBV21-1 is termed a pseudogene. The CDR3 extends over 17 amino acids. CDR3 sequence (DNA): TGTGCCAGCAGCAAAGTCCGAGGGTGGGGAGGCTCCTACGAGCAGTACTTC. Protein product: CASSKVRGWGGSYEQYF.

The chain joins TRBV10-2 to TRBJ2-3; D not resolved. The CDR3 runs 16 residues. Trimming took off 4 bases at V and 2 bases at J, with 16 bases between the two ends. Germline V CDR1 and CDR2: WSHSY, SAAADI. CDR3 in amino acids: CASSGAPTKNTDTQYF. In DNA, the CDR3 is TGCGCCAGCAGTGGGGCGCCAACGAAAAACACAGATACGCAGTATTTT.

The rearrangement joins TRBV7-2 to TRBJ2-3; 7 nucleotides match TRBD2. V trimming: 0 bases; J trimming: 0 bases; junction bases outside the gene matches: 9. CDR1 is SGHTA, CDR2 FQGNSA, per germline. This CDR3 comprises 18 residues. This CDR3 is CASSLAIRTSLSTDTQYF. The CDR3 DNA is TGTGCCAGCAGCTTAGCTATTAGGACTAGTCTAAGCACAGATACGCAGTATTTT.

The genes are TRBV6-1 and TRBJ1-3; TRBD1 agrees at 10 bases. CDR3 length: 14 amino acids. CDR1 is MNHNS and CDR2 is SASEGT in the germline V gene. J was trimmed by 7 bases and V by 6 bases; bases with no gene match: 6. CDR3 sequence (DNA): TGTGCCAGCAGCCGGGACAGGGGACGCAACACCATATATTTT. Residues: CASSRDRGRNTIYF.

The chain is built from TRBV5-1 and TRBJ1-2, with 8 nucleotides matching TRBD1. Germline V lookup: CDR1 SGHRS, CDR2 YFSETQ. The CDR3 is 14 residues long. V lost 4 bases and J lost 3; bases outside the gene matches: 5. DNA of the CDR3: TGCGCCAGCAGCAACCAGGGGGCCGACTATGGCTACACCTTC. It translates to CASSNQGADYGYTF.

The chain recombines TRBV5-1 with TRBJ2-6, with D unresolved. V was clipped by 0 bases and J by 4 bases, with 11 bases between them. The CDR3 runs 16 residues. Per the germline V gene, CDR1 is SGHRS and CDR2 is YFSETQ. The CDR3 reads CASSLVPGSGANVLTF. In DNA form, the CDR3 reads TGCGCCAGCAGCTTGGTCCCAGGATCCGGGGCCAACGTCCTGACTTTC.

This sequence joins TRBV5-4 and TRBJ2-7, with D possibly TRBD1 on 6 matching bases. This CDR3 contains 15 residues. Germline V gives CDR1 SGHNT, CDR2 YYREEE (reference sequence). The germline V and J ends were trimmed by 0 bases and 2 bases, with 12 bases remaining between them. In nucleotides, the CDR3 is TGTGCCAGCAGCTTGGGGGGGCGGAGCCCCTACGAGCAGTACTTC. Amino acids: CASSLGGRSPYEQYF.

J is TRBJ2-4 and V is TRBV9; possibly TRBD1 for D (5 bases). The V end lost 7 bases, the J end lost 1 base, and 12 bases lay between the germline ends. CDR1 and CDR2 from the germline V gene are SGDLS and YYNGEE. The CDR3 extends over 14 amino acids. The chain's CDR3 is CASSKTAAKNIQYF. Written as DNA, the CDR3 is TGTGCCAGCTCGAAGACAGCGGCCAAAAACATTCAGTACTTC.

The chain couples TRBV20-1 to TRBJ1-2; D remains unclear. V was cut by 6 bases and J by 8 bases, with 10 bases left in between. The germline CDR1 and CDR2 sequences are DFQATT and SNEGSKA (reference sequence). There are 10 residues in the CDR3. CDR3 bases: TGCAGTGCCCAAGCGGAAGGCTACACCTTC. This encodes CSAQAEGYTF.

The rearrangement links TRBV11-2 to TRBJ2-1, with TRBD2 as a possible D gene (7 bases). The CDR3 is 15 amino acids. The V end lost 5 bases, the J end lost 2 bases, and 13 bases lay between the germline ends. CDR1 and CDR2 (germline): SGHAT, FQNNGV. The DNA of the CDR3 is TGTGCCAGCAGCAGGGGAGGGGGAGCCTACAATGAGCAGTTCTTC. This encodes CASSRGGGAYNEQFF.

The gene calls are TRBV5-4 and TRBJ1-6, with 12 bases that match TRBD1. The germline CDR1 and CDR2 sequences are SGHNT and YYREEE (reference sequence). This CDR3 spans 15 amino acids. Trimming removed 4 bases from V and 8 bases from J; junction bases left unmatched: 4. CDR3 sequence: CASSSRDRGHSPLHF. In nucleotides, the CDR3 is TGTGCCAGCAGCAGCCGGGACAGGGGGCATTCACCCCTCCACTTT.

V and J are TRBV15 and TRBJ2-1; 7 nucleotides match TRBD2. CDR3 length: 14 amino acids. Germline loops: CDR1 LNHNV, CDR2 YYDKDF (reference sequence). With V trimmed by 1 base and J by 10 bases, 7 bases remained unmatched. The CDR3 spells CATSRGGRPGEQFF. In DNA, the CDR3 is TGTGCCACCAGCAGAGGCGGGAGACCTGGGGAGCAGTTCTTC.

The chain is built from TRBV7-2 and TRBJ1-1; D possibly corresponds to TRBD1 (6 bases). The CDR3 runs 14 residues. From germline, CDR1 is SGHTA and CDR2 FQGNSA. Trimming cost V 1 base and J 3 bases, with 9 bases left between them. In DNA form, the CDR3 reads TGTGCCAGCAGCTTAGTGGGGGCGGACACTGAAGCTTTCTTT. Translation: CASSLVGADTEAFF.

The V and J genes are TRBV7-9 and TRBJ1-4; the D is unclear. V was shortened by 1 base and J by 7 bases, with 13 bases between the two germline ends. This CDR3 has 15 amino acids. The germline gives CDR1 SEHNR, CDR2 FQNEAQ (reference sequence). The CDR3 DNA follows: TGTGCCAGCAGCTTAGGTGAGGGAACGCGTGAAAAACTGTTTTTT. Protein sequence: CASSLGEGTREKLFF.

The chain couples TRBV4-3 to TRBJ1-1, with D maybe TRBD1 (6 bases). Trimming shortened V by 3 bases and J by 5 bases, and 13 bases separated the two germline ends. The germline V gene has CDR1 LGHNA and CDR2 YSLEER. There are 14 residues in the CDR3. CDR3 amino acids: CASSQRGGRTEAFF. As DNA, the CDR3 is TGCGCCAGCAGCCAGAGGGGGGGACGGACTGAAGCTTTCTTT.

The rearrangement joins TRBV30 to TRBJ1-6, with D tentatively TRBD1 (5 bases). Germline values: CDR1 GTSNPN, CDR2 SVGIG (reference sequence). The CDR3 consists of 16 residues. V was clipped by 0 bases and J by 0 bases, with 9 bases between them. The CDR3 loop reads CAWSVQEGSYNSPLHF. For the CDR3, the DNA is TGTGCCTGGAGTGTACAGGAGGGCTCCTATAATTCACCCCTCCACTTT.

The chain is built from TRBV4-3 and TRBJ2-5; D might be TRBD2 (5 bases). The CDR3 contains 13 residues. Germline V CDR1 and CDR2: LGHNA, YSLEER. V shed 5 bases and J shed 5 bases, with 12 bases lying between them. Here the CDR3 reads CASSLKRGETQYF. CDR3 coding DNA: TGCGCCAGCAGCTTAAAAAGAGGGGAGACCCAGTACTTC.

This chain links TRBV30 with TRBJ2-2; 13 positions agree with TRBD2. CDR1 is GTSNPN, CDR2 SVGIG, per germline (reference sequence). The CDR3 extends over 16 amino acids. The V segment lost 2 bases and the J segment 7 bases; nucleotides outside the gene matches: 7. The CDR3 protein is CAWSRGLAGVIGELFF. The CDR3, as DNA: TGTGCCTGGAGTCGAGGACTAGCGGGGGTGATCGGGGAGCTGTTTTTT.